The rows below give T cell receptor beta chains drawn from one sample of a study of human T cells and chemical hapten exposure. TCRdb independently ran MiXCR on the RACE reads; one entry per CDR3 protein. The top ten clones hold 2% to 2.5% of a sample with tens of thousands of distinct CDR3 sequences, about 11% of them seen once. The sample here was whole blood, taken in connection with sensitization to the hapten diphenylcyclopropenone (DPC). The receptors originated from a man aged 35-49 years with alopecia areata. Some clones in this sample may be carry-over from other donors' samples. Each CDR3 is given with its conserved first and last residue. The D gene is left open where the match is weak. Only some rows state a clone size, as once, few, many or a class for expanded clones.

>TRBV6-5|few|TRBJ2-1|TRBD2
CASSLRWAGGRYNEQFF
TGTGCCAGCAGCCTAAGATGGGCGGGAGGGAGGTACAATGAGCAGTTCTTC
>TRBV5-6|few|TRBJ2-1|TRBD2
CASSFGLAEPNEQFF
TGTGCCAGCAGCTTCGGACTAGCGGAGCCTAATGAGCAGTTCTTC
>TRBV10-2|-|TRBJ2-2|-
CASSALPPSASNTGELFF
TGCGCCAGCAGTGCCCTGCCCCCTAGCGCCTCGAACACCGGGGAGCTGTTTTTT
>TRBV6-5|few|TRBJ1-1|-
CASSYSRFSEAFF
TGTGCCAGCAGTTACTCTCGGTTTTCTGAAGCTTTCTTT
>TRBV29-1|few|TRBJ2-1|TRBD2
CSVEGVSSGLAGSYNEQFF
TGCAGCGTTGAAGGTGTAAGCTCGGGACTAGCGGGATCTTACAATGAGCAGTTCTTC
>TRBV7-8|-|TRBJ1-5|-
CASRGGDSNQPQHF
TGTGCCAGCAGGGGGGGGGATAGCAATCAGCCCCAGCATTTT
>TRBV5-6|-|TRBJ1-2|-
CASSLQGANYGYTF
TGTGCCAGCAGCTTACAGGGAGCTAACTATGGCTACACCTTC
>TRBV5-1|-|TRBJ1-1|TRBD1
CASSLGTGELNTEAFF
TGCGCCAGCAGCTTGGGGACAGGGGAGTTGAACACTGAAGCTTTCTTT
>TRBV27|few|TRBJ1-5|-
CASSLWGRNQPQHF
TGTGCCAGCAGTTTGTGGGGTCGGAATCAGCCCCAGCATTTT
>TRBV21-1|many|TRBJ2-7|-
CASSKVVPSGRAYEQYF
TGTGCCAGCAGCAAAGTAGTCCCTAGCGGGAGGGCCTACGAGCAGTACTTC
>TRBV5-1|few|TRBJ2-7|TRBD1
CASSPGQGFNEQYF
TGCGCCAGCAGCCCAGGACAGGGATTCAACGAGCAGTACTTC
>TRBV7-2|-|TRBJ2-7|-
CASSLFGSGTGGNEQYF
TGTGCCAGCAGCCTATTCGGGAGCGGGACAGGAGGGAACGAGCAGTACTTC
>TRBV5-4|-|TRBJ2-3|TRBD2
CASSSSGRASDTQYF
TGTGCCAGCAGCTCTAGCGGGAGGGCCTCAGATACGCAGTATTTT
>TRBV27|-|TRBJ1-1|-
CASSPQDKGRTMNTEAFF
TGTGCCAGCAGTCCCCAAGATAAGGGACGGACTATGAACACTGAAGCTTTCTTT
>TRBV12-5|-|TRBJ1-1|-
CASGTRLNTEAFF
TGTGCTAGTGGTACCAGATTGAACACTGAAGCTTTCTTT
>TRBV12-3/TRBV12-4|-|TRBJ1-6|-
CASQGNRLGSPLHF
TGTGCCAGTCAGGGGAATCGCCTTGGGTCACCCCTCCACTTT
>TRBV20-1|few|TRBJ1-5|-
CSATPGRNQPQHF
TGCAGTGCTACTCCGGGACGAAATCAGCCCCAGCATTTT
>TRBV5-1|many|TRBJ1-2|-
CASSGEGVYGYTF
TGCGCCAGCAGCGGGGAGGGCGTCTATGGCTACACCTTC
>TRBV12-3/TRBV12-4|-|TRBJ2-3|TRBD2
CASSPKTTSGTDTQYF
TGTGCCAGCAGCCCTAAAACGACTAGCGGCACAGATACGCAGTATTTT
>TRBV3-1|many|TRBJ2-1|-
CASSQELGSYNEQFF
TGTGCCAGCAGCCAAGAACTGGGGTCCTACAATGAGCAGTTCTTC
>TRBV28|-|TRBJ2-3|TRBD2
CASSLRGGPGNTQYF
TGTGCCAGCAGTTTGCGGGGAGGGCCGGGAAATACGCAGTATTTT
>TRBV12-3/TRBV12-4|few|TRBJ2-1|TRBD2
CASSFGTTYNEQFF
TGTGCCAGCAGTTTCGGGACTACCTACAATGAGCAGTTCTTC
>TRBV20-1|few|TRBJ2-5|-
CSATPLVRPQETQYF
TGCAGTGCCACCCCCCTAGTGAGGCCCCAAGAGACCCAGTACTTC
>TRBV6-6|-|TRBJ1-6|TRBD1
CASSPPGQGSIRSYNSPLHF
TGTGCCAGCAGTCCACCGGGACAGGGCTCAATTCGGTCCTATAATTCACCCCTCCACTTT
>TRBV12-3/TRBV12-4|many|TRBJ1-5|TRBD1
CASRRTGLEPQHF
TGTGCCAGCAGAAGGACAGGGTTAGAGCCCCAGCATTTT
>TRBV30|few|TRBJ1-2|TRBD1
CAWGTRDRVYDGYTF
TGTGCCTGGGGGACCCGGGACAGGGTCTATGATGGCTACACCTTC
>TRBV5-1|-|TRBJ1-1|-
CASRLGTMNTEAFF
TGCGCCAGCAGACTTGGGACGATGAACACTGAAGCTTTCTTT
>TRBV7-2|-|TRBJ1-2|TRBD1
CASEGVQGDSYGYTF
TGTGCCAGCGAGGGGGTGCAGGGGGATAGCTATGGCTACACCTTC
>TRBV29-1|many|TRBJ2-3|-
CSVDPWGLSGTYTDTQYF
TGCAGCGTTGATCCTTGGGGGCTGAGCGGTACCTACACAGATACGCAGTATTTT
>TRBV24-1|few|TRBJ2-1|-
CATSHRYGGHNEQFF
TGTGCCACCAGCCACAGGTATGGGGGACACAATGAGCAGTTCTTC
>TRBV12-3/TRBV12-4|few|TRBJ2-3|-
CASRDSPPDTQYF
TGTGCCAGCAGAGATAGCCCCCCCGATACGCAGTATTTT